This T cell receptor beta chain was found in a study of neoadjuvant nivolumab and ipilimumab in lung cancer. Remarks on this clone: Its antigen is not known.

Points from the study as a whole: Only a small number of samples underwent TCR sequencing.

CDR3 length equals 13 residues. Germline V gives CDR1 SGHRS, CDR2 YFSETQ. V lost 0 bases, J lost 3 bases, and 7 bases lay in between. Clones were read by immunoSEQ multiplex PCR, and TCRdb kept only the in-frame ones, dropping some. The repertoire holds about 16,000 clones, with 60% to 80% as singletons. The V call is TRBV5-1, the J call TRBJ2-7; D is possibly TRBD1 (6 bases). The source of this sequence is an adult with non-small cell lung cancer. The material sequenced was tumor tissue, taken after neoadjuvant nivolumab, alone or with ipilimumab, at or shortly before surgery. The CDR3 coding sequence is TGCGCCAGCAGCTTGGAACAGGGCTACGAGCAGTACTTC. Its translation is CASSLEQGYEQYF.